This TCR beta chain originates from a study of T cell changes during pregnancy in multiple sclerosis. Data came from immunoSEQ multiplex PCR; TCRdb stores just in-frame clones and leaves some out. The table records around 49,000 clones, 85% to 95% of them present only once. There are 15 residues in the CDR3. Trimming removed 6 bases from V and 0 bases from J, with 13 bases in between. CDR1 and CDR2 (germline): SGHTA, FQGNSA. This clone was counted a single time. This sample also contains other DNA sequences that code for the same CDR3. The genes are TRBV7-2 and TRBJ2-3; D is unresolved. This TCR was sampled from a female donor in good health, enrolled as a control in a pregnancy study. The material sequenced was CD4+ T cells from peripheral blood mononuclear cells, taken after pregnancy. The CDR3 sequence: CASSLASGSTDTQYF. In nucleotides, the CDR3 is TGTGCCAGCAGTCTCGCCTCAGGTAGCACAGATACGCAGTATTTT.